This TCR beta chain stems from a study of T cell clonotyping in hematopoietic cell transplantation. The study's findings and limits: Few recipient clonotypes overlapped donors; over 95% were de novo at given depth. Pathologically expanded recipient clonotypes increased progressively from day 30 to day 180 as diversity fell. Higher Inverse Simpson Index values in graft donor and pretransplant recipient predicted broader posttransplant TCR diversity.

As concerns this clone: Its antigen is still unknown.

The CDR3 is made up of 14 amino acids. Trimming left V 0 bases short and J 4 bases short, with 7 bases between. CDR1 is SGHVS, CDR2 FNYEAQ, per germline. Method: immunoSEQ multiplex PCR; TCRdb's copy keeps in-frame clones and lacks some. The sample lists about 41,000 clones; approximately 78% were seen once. The time point is: recipient sample about 28 days before transplant, after cytoreduction. Blood collection times were about day -28 and days 30, 100, 180 posttransplant. The chain carries TRBV7-6 and TRBJ2-1; D may be TRBD2 (6 bases). The sequence was collected from a man in his 60s with myelodysplastic syndrome. Some clones in this sample may be carry-over from other donors' samples. The sequencing used peripheral blood mononuclear cells, collected before stem cell transplant. Here the CDR3 DNA reads TGTGCCAGCAGCTTAGCGGGGGGTTACAATGAGCAGTTCTTC. This gives the protein CASSLAGGYNEQFF.